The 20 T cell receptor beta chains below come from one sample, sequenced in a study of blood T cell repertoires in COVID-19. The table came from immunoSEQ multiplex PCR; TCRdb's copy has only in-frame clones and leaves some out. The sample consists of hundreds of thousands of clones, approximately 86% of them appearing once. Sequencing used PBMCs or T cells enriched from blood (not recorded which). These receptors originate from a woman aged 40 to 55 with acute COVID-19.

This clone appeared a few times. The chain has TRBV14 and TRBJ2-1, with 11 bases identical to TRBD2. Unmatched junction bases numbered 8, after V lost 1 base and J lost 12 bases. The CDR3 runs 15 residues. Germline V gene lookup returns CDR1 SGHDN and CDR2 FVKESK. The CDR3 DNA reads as TGTGCCAGCAGCCAAGGGGGGCTAGCGGGAGGTACGCAGTTCTTC. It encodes CASSQGGLAGGTQFF.

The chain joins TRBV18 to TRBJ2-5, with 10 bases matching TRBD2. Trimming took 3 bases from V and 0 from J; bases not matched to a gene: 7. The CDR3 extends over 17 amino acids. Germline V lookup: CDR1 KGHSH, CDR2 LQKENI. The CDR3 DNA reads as TGTGCCAGCTCACCCATCCAGACTAGCGGGTACCAAGAGACCCAGTACTTC. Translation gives CASSPIQTSGYQETQYF.

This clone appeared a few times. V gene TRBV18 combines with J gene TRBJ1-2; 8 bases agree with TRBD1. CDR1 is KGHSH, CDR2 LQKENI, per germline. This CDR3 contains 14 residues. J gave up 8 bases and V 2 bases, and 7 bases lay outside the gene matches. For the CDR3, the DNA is TGTGCCAGCTCACCAGACGGGACAGGAGGGGGCTACACCTTC. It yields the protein CASSPDGTGGGYTF.

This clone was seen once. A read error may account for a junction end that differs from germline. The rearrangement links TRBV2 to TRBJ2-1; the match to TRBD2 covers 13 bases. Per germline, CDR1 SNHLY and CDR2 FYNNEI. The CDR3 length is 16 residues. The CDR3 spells CASSEVGTSGKNEQFF. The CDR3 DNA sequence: TGTGCCAGCAGCGAAGTCGGGACTAGCGGGAAGAATGAGCAGTTCTTC.

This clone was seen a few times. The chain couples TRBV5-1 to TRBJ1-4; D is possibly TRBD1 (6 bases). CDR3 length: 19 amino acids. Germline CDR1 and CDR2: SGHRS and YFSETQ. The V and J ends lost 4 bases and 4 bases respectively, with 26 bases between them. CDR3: CASSPRAGDVKGYNEKLFF. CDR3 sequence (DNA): TGCGCCAGCAGCCCCCGGGCAGGGGACGTAAAGGGCTATAATGAAAAACTGTTTTTT.

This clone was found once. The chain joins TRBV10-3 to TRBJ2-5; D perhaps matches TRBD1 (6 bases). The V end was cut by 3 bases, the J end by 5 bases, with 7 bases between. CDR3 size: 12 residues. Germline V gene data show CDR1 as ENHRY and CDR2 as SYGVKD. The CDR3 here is CAISEQGETQYF. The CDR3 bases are TGTGCCATCAGTGAACAGGGCGAGACCCAGTACTTC.

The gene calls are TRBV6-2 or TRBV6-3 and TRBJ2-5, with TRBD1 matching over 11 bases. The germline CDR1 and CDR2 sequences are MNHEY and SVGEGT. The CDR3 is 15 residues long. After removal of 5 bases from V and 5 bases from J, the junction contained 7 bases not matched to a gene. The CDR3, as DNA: TGTGCCAGCAGTACTAGGACAGGGGGCCCGGAGACCCAGTACTTC. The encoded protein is CASSTRTGGPETQYF.

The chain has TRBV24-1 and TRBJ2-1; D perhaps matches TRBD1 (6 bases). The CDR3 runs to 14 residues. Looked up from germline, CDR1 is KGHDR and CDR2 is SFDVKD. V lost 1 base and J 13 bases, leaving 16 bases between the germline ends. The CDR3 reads CATSDFEDSNPQFF. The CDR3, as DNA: TGTGCCACCAGTGATTTCGAGGACAGCAATCCTCAGTTCTTC.

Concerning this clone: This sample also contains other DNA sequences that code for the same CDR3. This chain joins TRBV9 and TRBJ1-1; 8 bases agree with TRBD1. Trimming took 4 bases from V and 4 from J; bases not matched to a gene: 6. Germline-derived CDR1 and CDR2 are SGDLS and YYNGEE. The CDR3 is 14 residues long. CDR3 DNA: TGTGCCAGCAGCCCCCAAACAGGGGGCACTGAAGCTTTCTTT. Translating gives CASSPQTGGTEAFF.

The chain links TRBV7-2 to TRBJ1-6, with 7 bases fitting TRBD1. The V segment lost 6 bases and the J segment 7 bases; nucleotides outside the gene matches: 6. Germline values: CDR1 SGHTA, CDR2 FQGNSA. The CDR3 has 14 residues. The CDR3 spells CASRSGTANSPLHF. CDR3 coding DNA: TGTGCCAGCAGGTCCGGGACAGCGAATTCACCCCTCCACTTT.

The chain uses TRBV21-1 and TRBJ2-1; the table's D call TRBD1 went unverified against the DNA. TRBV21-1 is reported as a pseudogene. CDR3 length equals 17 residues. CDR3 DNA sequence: TGTGCCAGCAGCAAAAAAAAGAAAAAGGGGACCTACAATGAGCAGTTCTTC. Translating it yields CASSKKKKKGTYNEQFF.

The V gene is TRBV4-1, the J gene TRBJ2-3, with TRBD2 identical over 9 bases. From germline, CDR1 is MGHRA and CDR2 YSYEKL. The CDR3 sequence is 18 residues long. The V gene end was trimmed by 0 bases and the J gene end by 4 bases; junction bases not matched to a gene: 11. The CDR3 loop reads CASSQERWSGRSPDTQYF. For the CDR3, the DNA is TGCGCCAGCAGCCAAGAACGGTGGAGCGGGAGGTCCCCAGATACGCAGTATTTT.

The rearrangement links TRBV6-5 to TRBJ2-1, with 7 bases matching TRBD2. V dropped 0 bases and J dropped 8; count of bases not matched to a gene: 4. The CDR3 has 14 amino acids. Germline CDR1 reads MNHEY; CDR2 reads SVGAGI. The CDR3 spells CASSYSREPYEQFF. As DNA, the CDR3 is TGTGCCAGCAGTTACTCGCGGGAGCCCTATGAGCAGTTCTTC.

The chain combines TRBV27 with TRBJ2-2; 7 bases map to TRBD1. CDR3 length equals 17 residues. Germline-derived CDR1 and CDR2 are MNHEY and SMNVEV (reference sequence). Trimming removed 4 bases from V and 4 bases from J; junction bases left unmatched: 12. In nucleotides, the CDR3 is TGTGCCAGCAGTTCAAAGGGGTCGGGACAGATCACCGGGGAGCTGTTTTTT. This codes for CASSSKGSGQITGELFF.

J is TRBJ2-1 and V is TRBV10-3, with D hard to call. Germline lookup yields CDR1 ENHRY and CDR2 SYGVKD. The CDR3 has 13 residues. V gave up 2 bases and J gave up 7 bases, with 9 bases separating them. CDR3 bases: TGTGCCATCAGTGAGCTTTCCGTTAATGAGCAGTTCTTC. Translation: CAISELSVNEQFF.

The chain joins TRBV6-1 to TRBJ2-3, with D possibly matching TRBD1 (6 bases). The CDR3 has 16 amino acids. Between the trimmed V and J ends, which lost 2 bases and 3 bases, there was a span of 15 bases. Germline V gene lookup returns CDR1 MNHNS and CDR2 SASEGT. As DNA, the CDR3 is TGTGCCAGCAGTGAACAGTCCGGACAGCCTACAGATACGCAGTATTTT. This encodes CASSEQSGQPTDTQYF.

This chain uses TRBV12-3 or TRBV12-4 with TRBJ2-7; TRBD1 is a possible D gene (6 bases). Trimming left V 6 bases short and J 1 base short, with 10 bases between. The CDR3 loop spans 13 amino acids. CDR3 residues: CASSSDRSYEQYF. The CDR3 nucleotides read TGTGCCAGCAGCTCCGACAGGTCCTACGAGCAGTACTTC.

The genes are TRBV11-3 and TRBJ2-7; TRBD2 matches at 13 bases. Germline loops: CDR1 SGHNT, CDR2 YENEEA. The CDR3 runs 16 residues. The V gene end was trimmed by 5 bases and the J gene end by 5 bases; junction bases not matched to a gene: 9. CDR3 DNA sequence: TGTGCCAGCAGCCTAAGGACTAGCGGGAGTTTCCACGAGCAGTACTTC. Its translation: CASSLRTSGSFHEQYF.

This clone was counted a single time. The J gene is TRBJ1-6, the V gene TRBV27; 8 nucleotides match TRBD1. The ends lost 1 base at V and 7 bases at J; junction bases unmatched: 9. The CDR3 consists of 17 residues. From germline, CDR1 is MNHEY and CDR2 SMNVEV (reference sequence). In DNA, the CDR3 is TGTGCCAGCAGTTTATTAGGGCAGGGGGCGGGGAATTCACCCCTCCACTTT. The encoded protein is CASSLLGQGAGNSPLHF.

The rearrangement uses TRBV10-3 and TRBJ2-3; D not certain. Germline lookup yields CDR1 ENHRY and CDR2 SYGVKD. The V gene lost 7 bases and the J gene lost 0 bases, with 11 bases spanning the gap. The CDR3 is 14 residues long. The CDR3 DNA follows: TGTGCCATCAACCCGACAAACAGCACAGATACGCAGTATTTT. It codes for CAINPTNSTDTQYF.